This TCR beta chain was identified during a study of Ad26.COV2.S vaccination and SARS-CoV-2 variants. Across the study: Ad26.COV2.S given intramuscularly, once or twice 56 days apart.

Regarding treatment: approximately 18 received Ad26.COV2.S at low or high dose, single or two shots; about 5 received placebo; per-sample allocation not given. The samples were gathered on day 63 after the first injection of vaccine or placebo. This clone was observed a single time. V was shortened by 5 bases and J by 6 bases, with 11 bases between the two germline ends. Germline CDR1 and CDR2: LNHDA and SQIVND (reference sequence). The CDR3 length is 13 residues. TCRdb keeps only in-frame clones here, not all; method: immunoSEQ multiplex PCR. The data contain hundreds of thousands of clones, under 90% of them seen just once; the ten biggest clones take up roughly 7.4%.

This receptor was identified in a person between 18 and 60 years old who received the Ad26.COV2.S COVID-19 vaccine or a placebo. The material sequenced was peripheral blood, taken in a trial of Ad26.COV2.S vaccine versus placebo. The chain employs TRBV19 and TRBJ2-1, with D possibly TRBD1 on 5 matching bases. In nucleotides, the CDR3 is TGTGCCAGTAGTGCGACAGACCGCAATGAGCAGTTCTTC. It specifies CASSATDRNEQFF.